These T cell receptor beta chains were read from a single sample in a study of cytomegalovirus exposure and HLA in healthy donors. The repertoire was sequenced with immunoSEQ multiplex PCR; TCRdb's copy has only in-frame clones and lacks some. The data show about 150,000 clones, 65% to 80% seen once. Sequencing was done on a sample of PBMCs. Receptor source: a man aged 40-50 years in good health and CMV-seropositive. CDR3s include the opening cysteine and the closing phenylalanine or tryptophan. The D gene is left open where the match is weak.

v_call: TRBV27; d_call: .; j_call: TRBJ1-1; cdr3_nt: TGTGCCAGCAGAAAGACAGCCACGAACACTGAAGCTTTCTTT; cdr3_aa: CASRKTATNTEAFF
v_call: TRBV29-1; d_call: TRBD1; j_call: TRBJ1-2; cdr3_nt: TGCAGCGTTGAAGATCGCGGGACAGGGAGCTTC; cdr3_aa: CSVEDRGTGSF
v_call: TRBV5-5; d_call: .; j_call: TRBJ1-1; cdr3_nt: TGTGCCAGCAGCCGCTTTGACAGCATGAACACTGAAGCTTTCTTT; cdr3_aa: CASSRFDSMNTEAFF
v_call: TRBV7-9; d_call: TRBD2; j_call: TRBJ2-3; cdr3_nt: TGTGCCAGCAGCTCCCGAATTAGCGGGAGCGGCACAGATACGCAGTATTTT; cdr3_aa: CASSSRISGSGTDTQYF
v_call: TRBV7-6; d_call: TRBD1; j_call: TRBJ1-3; cdr3_nt: TGTGCCAGCAGCTCTGACAGGGGGTTTGGAAACACCATATATTTT; cdr3_aa: CASSSDRGFGNTIYF
v_call: TRBV7-2; d_call: .; j_call: TRBJ2-3; cdr3_nt: TGTGCCAGCAGCTTGTTAAGAGCTACAGATACGCAGTATTTT; cdr3_aa: CASSLLRATDTQYF
v_call: TRBV4-1; d_call: TRBD2; j_call: TRBJ2-1; cdr3_nt: TGCGCCAGCAGCCGCGGTGGTAGCGGGAGCGCCAGGTACAATGAGCAGTTCTTC; cdr3_aa: CASSRGGSGSARYNEQFF
v_call: TRBV6-6; d_call: TRBD1; j_call: TRBJ1-4; cdr3_nt: TGTGCCAGCAGTTACGGACAGGGAGGTGAAAAACTGTTTTTT; cdr3_aa: CASSYGQGGEKLFF
v_call: TRBV4-2; d_call: .; j_call: TRBJ2-1; cdr3_nt: TGTGCCAGCAGCCCCCAAACGGGGGGCCTTGAGCAGTTCTTC; cdr3_aa: CASSPQTGGLEQFF
v_call: TRBV7-9; d_call: .; j_call: TRBJ2-7; cdr3_nt: TGTGCCAGCAGCTTAAGTCCCCAGATCTACGAGCAGTACTTC; cdr3_aa: CASSLSPQIYEQYF
v_call: TRBV7-9; d_call: TRBD2; j_call: TRBJ2-7; cdr3_nt: TGTGCCAGCAGCCAGGGACTAGCGGGGTACGAGCAGTACTTC; cdr3_aa: CASSQGLAGYEQYF
v_call: TRBV9; d_call: .; j_call: TRBJ2-3; cdr3_nt: TGTGCCAGCAGCGTATCCCTAGGACTTTCCACAGATACGCAGTATTTT; cdr3_aa: CASSVSLGLSTDTQYF
v_call: TRBV11-2; d_call: .; j_call: TRBJ1-3; cdr3_nt: TGTGCCAGCAGCTTAAGGGTTCAGGGGTTTACTGGAAACACCATATATTTT; cdr3_aa: CASSLRVQGFTGNTIYF
v_call: TRBV12-5; d_call: .; j_call: TRBJ1-1; cdr3_nt: TGTGCTAGCACGGGCAGGGCGTTCGACACTGAAGCTTTCTTT; cdr3_aa: CASTGRAFDTEAFF
v_call: TRBV27; d_call: .; j_call: TRBJ2-7; cdr3_nt: TGTGCCAGCATCGTCAGAGGCGAGCAGTACTTC; cdr3_aa: CASIVRGEQYF
v_call: TRBV7-2; d_call: TRBD1; j_call: TRBJ1-6; cdr3_nt: TGTGCCAGCAGCTGGTTGGGGGACAGGGAAAATTCACCCCTCCACTTT; cdr3_aa: CASSWLGDRENSPLHF
v_call: TRBV11-1; d_call: TRBD1; j_call: TRBJ1-2; cdr3_nt: TGTGCCAGCAGCGGGGACAGGGGGTTTGGCTACACCTTC; cdr3_aa: CASSGDRGFGYTF
v_call: TRBV14; d_call: .; j_call: TRBJ2-5; cdr3_nt: TGTGCCAGCAGCCAAAATATGAGGGAGACCCAGTACTTC; cdr3_aa: CASSQNMRETQYF
v_call: TRBV10-3; d_call: TRBD2; j_call: TRBJ2-2; cdr3_nt: TGTGCCATCCTAGCGGTCGGGGAGCTGTTTTTT; cdr3_aa: CAILAVGELFF